A single sample is the source of the 5 T cell receptor beta chains below, sequenced in a study. TCRdb re-analysed the RT-PCR reads in MiXCR, keeping a single row per CDR3 protein. Of about 680,000 distinct CDR3 sequences listed, approximately 15% are singletons. The sample consisted of memory CD4+ T cells from blood. These receptors originate from a female donor in good health, serving as a healthy control.

This clonotype was seen at least ten times. The V gene is TRBV5-1, the J gene TRBJ1-2; TRBD1 matches 8 bases. This CDR3 comprises 15 residues. Trimming took 0 bases from V and 1 from J; bases not matched to a gene: 2. Germline V gives CDR1 SGHRS, CDR2 YFSETQ. In DNA, the CDR3 is TGCGCCAGCAGCTTGGCAGGGGGCGTTAACTATGGCTACACCTTC. Translation: CASSLAGGVNYGYTF.

The chain combines TRBV20-1 with TRBJ2-1; D perhaps matches TRBD1 (6 bases). V was clipped by 6 bases and J by 5 bases, with 17 bases between them. The length of the CDR3 is 14 residues. Germline V lookup: CDR1 DFQATT, CDR2 SNEGSKA (reference sequence). The CDR3 region is CSAPGQGPDNEQFF. The CDR3 DNA reads TGCAGTGCCCCTGGGCAGGGGCCAGACAATGAGCAGTTCTTC.

V is TRBV30 and J is TRBJ1-1, with no clear D. Trimming removed 5 bases at V and 1 base at J, with 5 bases between. The CDR3 is 11 amino acids. Germline loops: CDR1 GTSNPN, CDR2 SVGIG (reference sequence). This CDR3 reads CAWRKNTEAFF. The CDR3 DNA reads TGTGCCTGGCGTAAGAACACTGAAGCTTTCTTT.

This clonotype was counted a few times. V is TRBV9 and J is TRBJ1-1, with a possible D match to TRBD1 (6 bases). Germline V gene sequence: CDR1 SGDLS, CDR2 YYNGEE. The CDR3 covers 17 residues. Trimming stripped 6 bases from V and 5 bases from J, with 26 bases between. DNA for the CDR3: TGTGCCAGCACCCTTGGGGGGCGCGGGAAAATAGGGACTGAAGCTTTCTTT. This translates into CASTLGGRGKIGTEAFF.

The gene calls are TRBV5-5 and TRBJ1-1; D is perhaps TRBD1 (5 bases). This CDR3 comprises 14 residues. Trimming removed 0 bases from V and 11 bases from J, with 17 bases in between. Germline lookup yields CDR1 SGHKS and CDR2 YYEKEE (reference sequence). The CDR3 DNA reads as TGTGCCAGCAGCTTGGGTGGGACGGAAGAGAGGGCTTTCTTT. This codes for CASSLGGTEERAFF. The full variable domain, with the rest looked up from reference TRBV5-5 and TRBJ1-1, is DAGVTQSPTHLIKTRGQQVTLRCSPISGHKSVSWYQQVLGQGPQFIFQYYEKEERGRGNFPDRFSARQFPNYSSELNVNALLLGDSALYLCASSLGGTEERAFFGQGTRLTVV.